A single sample gave rise to the 14 T cell receptor beta chains below, sequenced in a study of blood T cells in healthy people across ages. A sample-barcoded 5' primer and a J-beta primer mix were used in a second PCR of roughly 7 to 11 cycles. Each CDR3 protein gets one entry after TCRdb re-called the 5' RACE reads with MiXCR. The table lists 800,000 to 950,000 distinct CDR3 sequences, about 48% of them singletons. Material for sequencing was blood. Receptor source: a man in his thirties or forties in good health.

The J gene is TRBJ1-2, the V gene TRBV28, with 8 bases aligning to TRBD1. The CDR3 extends over 14 amino acids. Germline values: CDR1 MDHEN, CDR2 SYDVKM. Trimming at V came to 0 bases and at J to 7 bases, leaving 4 bases not matched to a gene. The CDR3 DNA sequence: TGTGCCAGCAGTTTATGGCAGGGGGCCGGTGGCTACACCTTC. Protein sequence: CASSLWQGAGGYTF.

This clonotype was picked up one time. The rearrangement links TRBV6-2 or TRBV6-3 to TRBJ2-1, with 9 bases fitting TRBD2. This CDR3 has 15 amino acids. Germline assignment: CDR1 MNHEY and CDR2 SVGEGT. Trimming at V came to 4 bases and at J to 7 bases, leaving 8 bases not matched to a gene. In DNA form, the CDR3 reads TGTGCCAGCAGTTTAGGCGGGGGGGCTTTGAATGAGCAGTTCTTC. Its protein is CASSLGGGALNEQFF.

The rearrangement joins TRBV5-1 to TRBJ1-5; D is ambiguous. V was trimmed by 2 bases and J by 3 bases, leaving 12 bases between them. The CDR3 is 15 amino acids. Germline assignment: CDR1 SGHRS and CDR2 YFSETQ. CDR3 DNA sequence: TGCGCCAGCAGCTTCCTCAGCTTCCCCAATCAGCCCCAGCATTTT. Protein product: CASSFLSFPNQPQHF.

The sample holds many counts of this clonotype. The rearrangement uses TRBV11-2 and TRBJ2-5; 11 bases agree with TRBD2. Germline trimming cut 1 base from V and 2 bases from J; bases unmatched to any gene: 12. This CDR3 spans 19 amino acids. In germline, CDR1 is SGHAT, CDR2 FQNNGV. This CDR3 is CASSLAGLVAGGFQETQYF. Written as DNA, the CDR3 is TGTGCCAGCAGCTTAGCAGGTTTAGTAGCGGGGGGGTTTCAAGAGACCCAGTACTTC. Combining the CDR3 with reference TRBV11-2 and TRBJ2-5 gives the whole variable domain EAGVAQSPRYKIIEKRQSVAFWCNPISGHATLYWYQQILGQGPKLLIQFQNNGVVDDSQLPKDRFSAERLKGVDSTLKIQPAKLEDSAVYLCASSLAGLVAGGFQETQYFGPGTRLLVL.

A few counts support this clonotype. The chain combines TRBV20-1 with TRBJ2-7, with unresolved D. Germline V gene data show CDR1 as DFQATT and CDR2 as SNEGSKA (reference sequence). Trimming removed 3 bases from V and 3 bases from J, with 18 bases in between. The CDR3 spans 15 residues. CDR3 sequence reads: CSASPVADLIYEQYF. The CDR3 region has the DNA TGCAGTGCTAGTCCCGTTGCGGATCTTATCTACGAGCAGTACTTC.

The chain is built from TRBV7-8 and TRBJ1-5, with a tentative D call TRBD1 (6 bases). Trimming removed 1 base at V and 3 bases at J, with 10 bases between. The germline V gene encodes CDR1 SGHVS and CDR2 FQNEAQ. The CDR3 is 15 residues long. CDR3 sequence (DNA): TGTGCCAGCAGCTTAGAGGGGGGAGTCAATCAGCCCCAGCATTTT. Residues: CASSLEGGVNQPQHF.

This clonotype was recorded a few times. The V gene is TRBV20-1, the J gene TRBJ2-6, with a tentative D call TRBD1 (6 bases). This CDR3 is 17 amino acids long. The V gene lost 8 bases and the J gene lost 0 bases, with 20 bases spanning the gap. Looked up from germline, CDR1 is DFQATT and CDR2 is SNEGSKA (reference sequence). As DNA, the CDR3 is TGCAGTCCATCCTTACGTGAGGGGGTCTCTGGGGCCAACGTCCTGACTTTC. Its translation is CSPSLREGVSGANVLTF.

There are a few counts of this clonotype. V usage is TRBV9 and J usage is TRBJ1-2; no clear D. Germline V gene data show CDR1 as SGDLS and CDR2 as YYNGEE. The CDR3 totals 15 residues. The V end lost 0 bases, the J end lost 2 bases, and 11 bases lay between the germline ends. In DNA, the CDR3 is TGTGCCAGCAGCGTAGGGCAGGTCCTGAACTATGGCTACACCTTC. As protein: CASSVGQVLNYGYTF.

This clonotype has a handful of counts. The chain uses TRBV28 and TRBJ1-6; 8 nucleotides agree with TRBD1. Germline CDR1 and CDR2: MDHEN and SYDVKM. The ends lost 2 bases at V and 10 bases at J; junction bases unmatched: 4. The CDR3 extends over 14 amino acids. The CDR3 here is CASSLGQGASPLHF. The CDR3 nucleotides are TGTGCCAGCAGTTTAGGGCAGGGGGCCTCACCCCTCCACTTT.

This clonotype was observed a few times. V gene TRBV6-6 combines with J gene TRBJ1-1, with 7 bases matching TRBD1. Per germline, CDR1 MNHNY and CDR2 SVGAGI (reference sequence). The V segment lost 2 bases and the J segment 4 bases; nucleotides outside the gene matches: 10. CDR3 length: 16 amino acids. The CDR3 nucleotides are TGTGCCAGCAGTTACCCCTCGGTACAGGGGATCACTGAAGCTTTCTTT. The encoded protein is CASSYPSVQGITEAFF.

V gene TRBV6-4 combines with J gene TRBJ2-5; D unresolved. Germline V lookup: CDR1 MRHNA, CDR2 SNTAGT. The CDR3 extends over 13 amino acids. Trimming pared 7 bases from V and 1 base from J, leaving 10 bases between. The CDR3 loop reads CASKEIVQETQYF. For the CDR3, the DNA is TGTGCCAGCAAGGAAATAGTCCAAGAGACCCAGTACTTC.

The rearrangement joins TRBV28 to TRBJ2-6; weak D call: TRBD1 (6 bases). CDR3 length equals 15 residues. V lost 5 bases and J lost 3, with 11 bases in between. Germline CDR1 is MDHEN and CDR2 is SYDVKM. The DNA for the CDR3 is TGTGCCAGCAGTCCAACAGGGCGTGGGGCCAACGTCCTGACTTTC. Translation: CASSPTGRGANVLTF.

The gene calls are TRBV25-1 and TRBJ2-3; perhaps D is TRBD1 or TRBD2 (5 bases each). Trimming pared 5 bases from V and 11 bases from J, leaving 14 bases between. This CDR3 is built from 12 residues. Germline CDR1 and CDR2: MGHDK and SYGVNS. CDR3 in DNA: TGTGCCAGCAGTCCGGACGGGGCCCAGCAGTATTTT. Its protein is CASSPDGAQQYF. Based on the CDR3 plus reference TRBV25-1 and TRBJ2-3, the full variable domain is EADIYQTPRYLVIGTGKKITLECSQTMGHDKMYWYQQDPGMELHLIHYSYGVNSTEKGDLSSESTVSRIRTEHFPLTLESARPSHTSQYLCASSPDGAQQYFGPGTRLTVL.

V usage is TRBV7-8 and J usage is TRBJ1-4; 7 nucleotides match TRBD1. The germline V gene has CDR1 SGHVS and CDR2 FQNEAQ. V was pared by 0 bases and J by 7 bases, with 5 bases of the junction left unmatched. This CDR3 spans 15 amino acids. The CDR3 DNA reads TGTGCCAGCAGCTTAGCGCGTGACAGGGTTGAAAAACTGTTTTTT. Amino acid sequence: CASSLARDRVEKLFF.